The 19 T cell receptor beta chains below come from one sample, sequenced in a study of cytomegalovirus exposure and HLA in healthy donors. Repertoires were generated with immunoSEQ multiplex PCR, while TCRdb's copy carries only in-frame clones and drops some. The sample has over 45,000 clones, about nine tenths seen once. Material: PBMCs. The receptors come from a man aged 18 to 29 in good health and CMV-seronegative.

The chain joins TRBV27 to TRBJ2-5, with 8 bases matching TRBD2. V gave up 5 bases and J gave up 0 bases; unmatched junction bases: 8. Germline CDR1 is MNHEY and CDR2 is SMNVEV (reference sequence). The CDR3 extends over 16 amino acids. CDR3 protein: CASSLSGNLYQETQYF. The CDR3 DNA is TGTGCCAGCAGTCTTAGCGGGAACTTGTACCAAGAGACCCAGTACTTC.

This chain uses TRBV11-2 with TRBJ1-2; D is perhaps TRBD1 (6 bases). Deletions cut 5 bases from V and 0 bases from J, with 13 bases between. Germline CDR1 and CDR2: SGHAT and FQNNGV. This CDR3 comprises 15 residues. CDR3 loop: CASSLGGGANYGYTF. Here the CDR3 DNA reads TGTGCCAGCAGCCTAGGGGGGGGAGCTAACTATGGCTACACCTTC.

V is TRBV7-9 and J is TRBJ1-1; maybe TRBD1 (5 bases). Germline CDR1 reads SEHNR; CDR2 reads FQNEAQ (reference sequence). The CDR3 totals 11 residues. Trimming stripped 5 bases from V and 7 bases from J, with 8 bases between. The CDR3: CASSGGVEAFF. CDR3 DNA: TGTGCCAGCAGCGGGGGGGTTGAAGCTTTCTTT. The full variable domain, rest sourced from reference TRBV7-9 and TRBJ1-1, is DTGVSQNPRHKITKRGQNVTFRCDPISEHNRLYWYRQTLGQGPEFLTYFQNEAQLEKSRLLSDRFSAERPKGSFSTLEIQRTEQGDSAMYLCASSGGVEAFFGQGTRLTVV.

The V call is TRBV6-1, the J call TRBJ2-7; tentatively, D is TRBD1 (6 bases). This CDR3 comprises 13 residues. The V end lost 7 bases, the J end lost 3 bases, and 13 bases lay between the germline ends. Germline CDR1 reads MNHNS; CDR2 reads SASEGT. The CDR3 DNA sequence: TGTGCCAGCAACCGAGGACAGAGCTACGAGCAGTACTTC. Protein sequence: CASNRGQSYEQYF.

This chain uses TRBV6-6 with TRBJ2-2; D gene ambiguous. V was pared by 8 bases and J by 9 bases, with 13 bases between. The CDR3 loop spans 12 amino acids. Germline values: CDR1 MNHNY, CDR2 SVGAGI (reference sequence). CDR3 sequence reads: CASAPGARELFF. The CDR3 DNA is TGTGCCAGCGCTCCCGGTGCTAGGGAGCTGTTTTTT.

CDR3 in DNA: TGTGCCAGCAGAGAGACTAGCGGGGACACAGATACGCAGTATTTT. This encodes CASRETSGDTDTQYF. The gene calls are TRBV6-5 and TRBJ2-3; 11 bases line up with TRBD2. The V gene end was trimmed by 6 bases and the J gene end by 2 bases; junction bases not matched to a gene: 4. The V gene's germline CDR1 is MNHEY and CDR2 SVGAGI. This CDR3 is 15 amino acids long.

The CDR3 spells CASSYSTGERETQYF. Here the CDR3 DNA reads TGTGCCAGCAGTTACTCGACAGGGGAGAGAGAGACCCAGTACTTC. This chain links TRBV6-5 with TRBJ2-5; 8 nucleotides agree with TRBD1. J lost 4 bases, V lost 0 bases, and 4 bases had no gene match. Germline V CDR1 and CDR2: MNHEY, SVGAGI. There are 15 residues in the CDR3.

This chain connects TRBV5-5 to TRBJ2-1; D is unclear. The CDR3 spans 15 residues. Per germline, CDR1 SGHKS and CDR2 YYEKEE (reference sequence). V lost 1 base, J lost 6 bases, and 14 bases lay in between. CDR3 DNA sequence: TGTGCCAGCAGCTTGCATTGGGCAGGATCCAATGAGCAGTTCTTC. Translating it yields CASSLHWAGSNEQFF.

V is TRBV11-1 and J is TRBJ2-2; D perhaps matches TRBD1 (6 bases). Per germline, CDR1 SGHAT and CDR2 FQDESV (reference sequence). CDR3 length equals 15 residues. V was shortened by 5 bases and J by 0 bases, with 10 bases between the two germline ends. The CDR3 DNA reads TGTGCCAGCAGCCCTCGGACAGCGAACACCGGGGAGCTGTTTTTT. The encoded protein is CASSPRTANTGELFF. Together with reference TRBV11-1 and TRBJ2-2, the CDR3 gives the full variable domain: EAEVAQSPRYKITEKSQAVAFWCDPISGHATLYWYRQILGQGPELLVQFQDESVVDDSQLPKDRFSAERLKGVDSTLKIQPAELGDSAMYLCASSPRTANTGELFFGEGSRLTVL.

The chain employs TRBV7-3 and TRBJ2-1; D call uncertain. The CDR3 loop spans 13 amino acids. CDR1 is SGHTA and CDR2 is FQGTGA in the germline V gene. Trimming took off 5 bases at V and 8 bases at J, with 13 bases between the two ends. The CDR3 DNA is TGTGCCAGCAGCCTACCCCCTTTCGATGAGCAGTTCTTC. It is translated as CASSLPPFDEQFF.

CDR3 sequence reads: CASSEGGSFDTQYF. Written as DNA, the CDR3 is TGTGCCAGCAGTGAAGGCGGGAGCTTTGATACGCAGTATTTT. V and J are TRBV6-4 and TRBJ2-3, with 7 bases identical to TRBD2. The CDR3 covers 14 residues. Trimming at V came to 3 bases and at J to 6 bases, leaving 6 bases not matched to a gene. CDR1 and CDR2 from the germline V gene are MRHNA and SNTAGT.

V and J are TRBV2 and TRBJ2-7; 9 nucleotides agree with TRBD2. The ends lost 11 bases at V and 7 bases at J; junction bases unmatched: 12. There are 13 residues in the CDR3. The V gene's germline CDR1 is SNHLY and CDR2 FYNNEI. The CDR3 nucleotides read TGTGCCTCGCGGGGGGGACCAACCCCAGAGCAGTACTTC. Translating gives CASRGGPTPEQYF.

The CDR3: CASSPTSGSYNEQFF. CDR3 nucleotide sequence: TGTGCCAGCAGCCCCACTAGCGGCTCCTACAATGAGCAGTTCTTC. The chain has TRBV7-2 and TRBJ2-1; 8 bases align to TRBD2. Germline CDR1 reads SGHTA; CDR2 reads FQGNSA. The V segment lost 5 bases and the J segment 0 bases; nucleotides outside the gene matches: 3. The CDR3 length is 15 residues.

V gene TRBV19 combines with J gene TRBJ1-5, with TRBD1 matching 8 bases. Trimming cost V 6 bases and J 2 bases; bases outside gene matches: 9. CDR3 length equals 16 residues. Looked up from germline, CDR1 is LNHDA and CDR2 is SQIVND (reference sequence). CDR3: CASRAKTGAGNQPQHF. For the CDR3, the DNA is TGTGCCAGTAGGGCCAAGACAGGGGCAGGCAATCAGCCCCAGCATTTT. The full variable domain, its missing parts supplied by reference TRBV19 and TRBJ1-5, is DGGITQSPKYLFRKEGQNVTLSCEQNLNHDAMYWYRQDPGQGLRLIYYSQIVNDFQKGDIAEGYSVSREKKESFPLTVTSAQKNPTAFYLCASRAKTGAGNQPQHFGDGTRLSIL.

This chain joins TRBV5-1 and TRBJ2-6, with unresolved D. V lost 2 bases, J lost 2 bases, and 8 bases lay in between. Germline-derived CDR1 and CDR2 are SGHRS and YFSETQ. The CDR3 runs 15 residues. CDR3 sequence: CASSFLRAGANVLTF. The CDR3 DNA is TGCGCCAGCAGCTTCCTACGGGCTGGGGCCAACGTCCTGACTTTC.

CDR3 sequence reads: CASSLAGRFSYNEQFF. The CDR3 region has the DNA TGTGCCAGCAGCTTAGCAGGCAGGTTCTCCTACAATGAGCAGTTCTTC. J is TRBJ2-1 and V is TRBV7-9, with unresolved D. Germline assignment: CDR1 SEHNR and CDR2 FQNEAQ (reference sequence). Trimming took off 0 bases at V and 0 bases at J, with 9 bases between the two ends. The CDR3 runs to 16 residues.

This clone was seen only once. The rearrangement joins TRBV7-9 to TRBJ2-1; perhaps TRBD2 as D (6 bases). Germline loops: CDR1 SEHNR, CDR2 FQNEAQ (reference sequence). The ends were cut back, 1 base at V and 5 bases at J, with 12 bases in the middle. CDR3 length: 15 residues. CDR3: CASSLGGEENNEQFF. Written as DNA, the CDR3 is TGTGCCAGCAGCTTAGGCGGGGAAGAGAACAATGAGCAGTTCTTC.

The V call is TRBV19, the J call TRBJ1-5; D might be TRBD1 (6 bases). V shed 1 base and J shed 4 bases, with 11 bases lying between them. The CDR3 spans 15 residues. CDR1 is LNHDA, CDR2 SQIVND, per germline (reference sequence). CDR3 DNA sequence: TGTGCCAGTAGTATAGCCAGGGGCGGTAATCAGCCCCAGCATTTT. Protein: CASSIARGGNQPQHF.

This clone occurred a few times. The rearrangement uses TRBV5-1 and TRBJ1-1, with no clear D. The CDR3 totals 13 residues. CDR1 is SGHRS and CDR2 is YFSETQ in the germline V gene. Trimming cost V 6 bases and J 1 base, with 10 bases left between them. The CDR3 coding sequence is TGCGCCAGCAATGTCGGCGGGAACACTGAAGCTTTCTTT. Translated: CASNVGGNTEAFF. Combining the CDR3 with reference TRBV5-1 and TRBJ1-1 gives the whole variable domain KAGVTQTPRYLIKTRGQQVTLSCSPISGHRSVSWYQQTPGQGLQFLFEYFSETQRNKGNFPGRFSGRQFSNSRSEMNVSTLELGDSALYLCASNVGGNTEAFFGQGTRLTVV.